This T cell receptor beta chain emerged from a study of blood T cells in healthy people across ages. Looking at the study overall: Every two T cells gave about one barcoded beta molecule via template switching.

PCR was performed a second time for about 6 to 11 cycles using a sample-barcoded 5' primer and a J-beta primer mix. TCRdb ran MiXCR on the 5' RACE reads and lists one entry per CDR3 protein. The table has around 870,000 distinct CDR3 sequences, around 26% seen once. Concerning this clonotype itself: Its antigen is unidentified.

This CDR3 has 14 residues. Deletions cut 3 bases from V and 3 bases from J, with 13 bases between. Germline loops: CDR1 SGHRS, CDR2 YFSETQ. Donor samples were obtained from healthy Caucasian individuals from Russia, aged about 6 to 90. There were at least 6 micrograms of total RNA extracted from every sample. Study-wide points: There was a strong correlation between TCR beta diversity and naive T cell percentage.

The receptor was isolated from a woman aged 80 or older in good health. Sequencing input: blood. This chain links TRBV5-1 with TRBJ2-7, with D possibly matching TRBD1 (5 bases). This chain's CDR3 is CASSWAGKGYEQYF. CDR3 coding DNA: TGCGCCAGCAGCTGGGCAGGGAAAGGCTACGAGCAGTACTTC.